This T cell receptor beta chain comes out of a study of blood T cell repertoires in COVID-19. Background on the study: COVID-19 samples collected from the United States, Italy and Spain covered acute and convalescent phases. PBMCs, B-cell-depleted T cells, or T cells provided the cDNA or gDNA that made up the material.

Trimming shortened V by 1 base and J by 6 bases, and 9 bases separated the two germline ends. The CDR3 contains 13 residues. Germline V gene sequence: CDR1 LGHNA, CDR2 YSLEER. Per the original data handling: Amplification from reference gene primers served as the basis for estimated nucleated cell counts. TCRdb keeps only in-frame clones here, not all; method: immunoSEQ multiplex PCR. That table is the source of V, J and clone size, and D and trimming were worked out from the DNA. The top ten hold under 2% of the sample, which has 150,000 to 200,000 clones, about nine tenths seen once. The sample comprised peripheral blood. The rearrangement joins TRBV4-3 to TRBJ1-1, with D perhaps TRBD1 (5 bases). The receptor was isolated from a man between 18 and 29 years old who had recovered from COVID-19. The CDR3 nucleotides are TGCGCCAGCAGCCAAGTGAAAGGGGCTGAAGCTTTCTTT. Protein sequence: CASSQVKGAEAFF.